This T cell receptor beta chain was sequenced during a study of control samples from healthy donors and cancer patients. The method was immunoSEQ multiplex PCR; TCRdb's version includes in-frame clones alone and lacks a portion of them. The sample includes 85,000 to 95,000 clones, approximately 78% of them seen just once. The clonotype was recovered from a woman in her sixties or seventies in good health. Sequencing used blood.

Written as DNA, the CDR3 is TGTGCCAGCAGCCCACCGGGCCTCTACAATGAGCAGTTCTTC. Translating gives CASSPPGLYNEQFF. The rearrangement joins TRBV7-9 to TRBJ2-1; unclear D gene. V dropped 5 bases and J dropped 3 bases, with 11 bases sitting between them. Germline V lookup: CDR1 SEHNR, CDR2 FQNEAQ (reference sequence). The CDR3 totals 14 residues. Full variable domain (remainder filled in from reference TRBV7-9 and TRBJ2-1): DTGVSQNPRHKITKRGQNVTFRCDPISEHNRLYWYRQTLGQGPEFLTYFQNEAQLEKSRLLSDRFSAERPKGSFSTLEIQRTEQGDSAMYLCASSPPGLYNEQFFGPGTRLTVL.